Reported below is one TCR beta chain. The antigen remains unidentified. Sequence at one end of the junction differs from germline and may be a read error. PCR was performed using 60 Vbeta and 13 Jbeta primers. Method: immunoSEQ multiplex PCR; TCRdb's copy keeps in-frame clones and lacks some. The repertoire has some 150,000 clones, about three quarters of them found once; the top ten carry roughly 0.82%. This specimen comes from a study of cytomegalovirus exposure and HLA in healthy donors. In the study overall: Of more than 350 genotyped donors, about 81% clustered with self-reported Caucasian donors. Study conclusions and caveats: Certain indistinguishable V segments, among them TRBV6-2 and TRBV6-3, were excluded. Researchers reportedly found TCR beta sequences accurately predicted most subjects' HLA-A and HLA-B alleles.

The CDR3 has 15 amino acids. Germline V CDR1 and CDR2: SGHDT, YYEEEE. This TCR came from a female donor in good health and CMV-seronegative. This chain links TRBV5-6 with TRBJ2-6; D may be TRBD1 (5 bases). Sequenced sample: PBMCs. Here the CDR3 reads CASSPWGSGANGLTF. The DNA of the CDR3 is TGTGCCAGCAGCCCCTGGGGATCTGGGGCCAACGGCCTGACTTTC.